This T cell receptor beta chain is drawn from a study of CXCR3-negative and CXCR3-positive naive CD8 T cells. Across the study: The total count of TRB reads reached around 130 million, and each library contributed about 1.5 +/- 0.3 million. Overall study findings and caveats: Diversity ran similarly high across both naive subsets but far lower in memory CD8+ cells. When CXCR3-positive naive cells were set against CXCR3-negative naive cells, the former had more hydrophobic TRB CDR3s. Naive CXCR3-negative and CXCR3-positive cells had similar TRBV-TRBJ usage; memory differed.

The TRB cDNA libraries were prepared by 5' RACE with UMI labels. TCRdb re-analyzed the 5' RACE reads; it lists each CDR3 protein once, without DNA. The sample holds some 53,000 distinct CDR3 sequences. Concerning this clonotype itself: The target antigen is unknown.

The CDR3 sequence is 13 residues long. CDR1 SQVTM and CDR2 ANQGSEA come from the germline V gene. The receptor comes from a human donor in good health. Some clones in this sample may be carry-over from other donors' samples. The rearrangement joins TRBV29-1 to TRBJ2-3; the TCRdb call, TRBD2, lacks DNA for checking. Sequenced material: naive CXCR3+ CD8+ T cells from blood. Noted subset: CD45RO-CCR7+CD27+CD95- naive CD8+ T cells expressing CXCR3 (TNR3+). The CDR3 reads CSAVPGLTDTQYF.